The next 14 T cell receptor beta chains were all read from a single sample in a study of cytomegalovirus exposure and HLA in healthy donors. PCR involved 60 Vbeta and 13 Jbeta primers. The protocol was immunoSEQ multiplex PCR, while the TCRdb copy is restricted to in-frame clones and leaves out a portion. This repertoire shows about 61,000 clones, about 87% found once; its top ten account for 1.4%. Sequencing was done on a sample of PBMCs. These receptors originate from a man between 18 and 29 years old in good health and CMV-seronegative.

The chain employs TRBV11-2 and TRBJ1-5; the match to TRBD1 covers 11 bases. In germline, CDR1 is SGHAT, CDR2 FQNNGV. The CDR3 is 15 amino acids. V shed 6 bases, J shed 6 bases, and the junction held 7 bases outside the gene matches. The CDR3 region has the DNA TGTGCCAGCAGTTCCGGGACAGGGGGTTTTCAGCCCCAGCATTTT. Amino acids: CASSSGTGGFQPQHF.

This chain connects TRBV4-1 to TRBJ1-6; maybe TRBD1 (5 bases). Deletions cut 0 bases from V and 0 bases from J, with 9 bases between. Germline V lookup: CDR1 MGHRA, CDR2 YSYEKL. CDR3 length: 17 residues. The CDR3 DNA reads TGCGCCAGCAGCCAAGACTGGGGGGGCTCCTATAATTCACCCCTCCACTTT. Protein: CASSQDWGGSYNSPLHF.

The chain recombines TRBV2 with TRBJ1-2; D is undetermined. V shed 6 bases and J shed 3 bases, with 5 bases lying between them. Germline values: CDR1 SNHLY, CDR2 FYNNEI. The CDR3 is 11 amino acids. CDR3 sequence (DNA): TGTGCCAGCAGGGCAGACTATGGCTACACCTTC. Protein sequence: CASRADYGYTF.

The rearrangement uses TRBV6-5 and TRBJ2-5; D is perhaps TRBD1 (6 bases). Trimming pared 6 bases from V and 5 bases from J, leaving 16 bases between. The germline V gene encodes CDR1 MNHEY and CDR2 SVGAGI. This CDR3 spans 14 amino acids. The CDR3: CASSRDRRGETQYF. For the CDR3, the DNA is TGTGCCAGCAGCCGAGACAGAAGGGGGGAGACCCAGTACTTC.

This rearrangement joins TRBV6-5 to TRBJ2-1; 13 bases agree with TRBD2. Germline trimming cut 6 bases from V and 4 bases from J; bases unmatched to any gene: 0. CDR1 MNHEY and CDR2 SVGAGI come from the germline V gene. The CDR3 is 14 amino acids. DNA of the CDR3: TGTGCCAGCAGGGGACTAGCGGGGTACAATGAGCAGTTCTTC. Protein product: CASRGLAGYNEQFF.

The V call is TRBV10-3, the J call TRBJ2-7, with 8 positions matching TRBD2. This CDR3 region has 14 residues. Germline CDR1 reads ENHRY; CDR2 reads SYGVKD. The junction had 8 bases not matched to a gene; V was cut back by 8 bases and J by 2 bases. The CDR3 protein is CAIGPSGGPYEQYF. In DNA form, the CDR3 reads TGTGCCATCGGGCCCTCGGGGGGGCCCTACGAGCAGTACTTC.

This clone was recorded only once. The chain couples TRBV15 to TRBJ1-1, with D tentatively TRBD1 (6 bases). This CDR3 is built from 15 residues. CDR1 and CDR2 (germline): LNHNV, YYDKDF (reference sequence). V lost 4 bases to trimming and J lost 4 bases, with 16 bases between them. The chain's CDR3 is CATSIRIRGGTEAFF. CDR3 nucleotides: TGTGCCACCAGCATAAGAATCAGAGGGGGCACTGAAGCTTTCTTT.

The chain combines TRBV15 with TRBJ1-1; tentatively, D is TRBD1 (6 bases). There are 15 residues in the CDR3. CDR1 is LNHNV, CDR2 YYDKDF, per germline (reference sequence). The germline V and J ends were trimmed by 4 bases and 1 base, with 13 bases remaining between them. The CDR3 region is CATSIPYRENTEAFF. In DNA, the CDR3 is TGTGCCACCAGCATCCCTTACAGGGAGAACACTGAAGCTTTCTTT.

V gene TRBV6-4 combines with J gene TRBJ2-3; 8 nucleotides agree with TRBD2. CDR1 and CDR2 from the germline V gene are MRHNA and SNTAGT. The CDR3 consists of 15 residues. With V trimmed by 8 bases and J by 2 bases, 9 bases remained unmatched. The CDR3 here is CASDEGRGATDTQYF. CDR3 coding DNA: TGTGCCAGCGACGAGGGGCGGGGGGCCACAGATACGCAGTATTTT.

This sequence joins TRBV7-9 and TRBJ1-4; 10 bases are a match to TRBD1. Trimming took 10 bases from V and 5 from J; bases not matched to a gene: 7. The germline V gene has CDR1 SEHNR and CDR2 FQNEAQ (reference sequence). The CDR3 is 14 amino acids. This chain's CDR3 is CATKTGGENEKLFF. CDR3 sequence (DNA): TGTGCCACGAAGACAGGGGGCGAGAATGAAAAACTGTTTTTT.

This chain uses TRBV9 with TRBJ2-2; a weak D match, TRBD1 (6 bases). Per germline, CDR1 SGDLS and CDR2 YYNGEE. V shed 4 bases and J shed 6 bases, with 10 bases lying between them. The CDR3 sequence is 13 residues long. CDR3 nucleotides: TGTGCCAGCAGCAAAGGGGGTTCCGGGGAGCTGTTTTTT. As protein: CASSKGGSGELFF.

V usage is TRBV27 and J usage is TRBJ2-4; 9 nucleotides agree with TRBD2. The CDR3 has 14 residues. Trimming removed 3 bases from V and 8 bases from J; junction bases left unmatched: 5. CDR1 MNHEY and CDR2 SMNVEV come from the germline V gene (reference sequence). The CDR3 DNA is TGTGCCAGCAGTTTCGGGAAGCGGGGGGACATTCAGTACTTC. Amino acids: CASSFGKRGDIQYF.

This chain joins TRBV18 and TRBJ1-1; a possible D gene is TRBD1 (5 bases). The ends were cut back, 2 bases at V and 3 bases at J, with 7 bases in the middle. In germline, CDR1 is KGHSH, CDR2 LQKENI. The CDR3 has 13 amino acids. The CDR3 spells CASSPGADTEAFF. CDR3 coding DNA: TGTGCCAGCTCACCAGGGGCCGACACTGAAGCTTTCTTT.

The V call is TRBV9, the J call TRBJ1-1; a possible D gene is TRBD1 (5 bases). With 0 bases removed from V and 3 bases from J, the gap between germline ends came to 9 bases. The CDR3 runs to 14 residues. Looked up from germline, CDR1 is SGDLS and CDR2 is YYNGEE. CDR3 region: CASSVVQAHTEAFF. Here the CDR3 DNA reads TGTGCCAGCAGCGTAGTACAGGCCCACACTGAAGCTTTCTTT. Variable domain in full (rest from reference TRBV9 and TRBJ1-1): DSGVTQTPKHLITATGQRVTLRCSPRSGDLSVYWYQQSLDQGLQFLIQYYNGEERAKGNILERFSAQQFPDLHSELNLSSLELGDSALYFCASSVVQAHTEAFFGQGTRLTVV.